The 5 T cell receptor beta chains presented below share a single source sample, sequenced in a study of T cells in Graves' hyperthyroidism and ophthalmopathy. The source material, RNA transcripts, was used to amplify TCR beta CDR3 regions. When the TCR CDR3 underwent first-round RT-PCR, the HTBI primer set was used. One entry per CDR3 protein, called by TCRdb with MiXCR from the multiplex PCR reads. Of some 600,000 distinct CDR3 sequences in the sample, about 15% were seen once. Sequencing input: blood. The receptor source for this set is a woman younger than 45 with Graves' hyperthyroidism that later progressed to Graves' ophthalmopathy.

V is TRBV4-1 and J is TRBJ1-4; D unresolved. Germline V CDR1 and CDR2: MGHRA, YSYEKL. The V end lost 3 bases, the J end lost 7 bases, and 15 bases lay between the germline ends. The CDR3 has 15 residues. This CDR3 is CASSQFGLGSEKLFF. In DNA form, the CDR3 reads TGCGCCAGCAGCCAGTTTGGCTTGGGGAGTGAAAAACTGTTTTTT.

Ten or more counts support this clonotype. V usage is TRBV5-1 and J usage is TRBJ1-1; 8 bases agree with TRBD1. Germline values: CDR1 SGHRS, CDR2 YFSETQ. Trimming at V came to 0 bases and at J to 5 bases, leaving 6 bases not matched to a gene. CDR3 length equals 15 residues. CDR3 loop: CASSLAGQERTEAFF. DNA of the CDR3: TGCGCCAGCAGCTTGGCGGGACAGGAGAGGACTGAAGCTTTCTTT.

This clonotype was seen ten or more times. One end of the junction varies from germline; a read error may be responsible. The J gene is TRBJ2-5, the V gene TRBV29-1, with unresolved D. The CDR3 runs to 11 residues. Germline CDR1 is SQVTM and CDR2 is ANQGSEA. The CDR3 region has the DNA TGCAGTATCAAGGGTCAAGGGACCCAGTACTTC. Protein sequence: CSIKGQGTQYF.

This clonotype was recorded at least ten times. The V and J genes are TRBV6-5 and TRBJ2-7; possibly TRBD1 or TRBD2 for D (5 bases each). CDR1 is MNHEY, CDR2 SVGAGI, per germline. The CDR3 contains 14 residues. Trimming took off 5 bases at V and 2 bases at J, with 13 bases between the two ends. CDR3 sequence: CASSTPGATYEQYF. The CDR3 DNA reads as TGTGCCAGCAGTACTCCCGGGGCCACCTACGAGCAGTACTTC.

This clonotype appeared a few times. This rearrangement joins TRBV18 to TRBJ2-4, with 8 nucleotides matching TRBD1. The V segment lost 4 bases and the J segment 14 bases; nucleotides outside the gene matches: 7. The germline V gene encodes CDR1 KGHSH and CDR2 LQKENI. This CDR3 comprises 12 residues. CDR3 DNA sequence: TGTGCCAGCTCACGACCAGGGGGCTTCGAGTACTTC. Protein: CASSRPGGFEYF.